This TCR beta chain was sequenced during a study of blood T cell repertoires in COVID-19. As for the study in general: T cells, B-cell-depleted T cells, or PBMCs supplied cDNA or gDNA.

Per germline, CDR1 SEHNR and CDR2 FQNEAQ (reference sequence). The CDR3 runs to 15 residues. Trimming removed 5 bases from V and 5 bases from J; junction bases left unmatched: 11. The method was immunoSEQ multiplex PCR; TCRdb's version includes in-frame clones alone and lacks a portion of them. The table records about 93,000 clones, about nine tenths of them present only once. The sample taken for sequencing was peripheral blood. The sequence came from a man aged 55 to 69 with COVID-19, enrolled during active disease. The chain employs TRBV7-9 and TRBJ2-5; the match to TRBD2 covers 7 bases. The CDR3 bases are TGTGCCAGCAGCCAAGCGGGGCTGCCGGCCGAGACCCAGTACTTC. As protein: CASSQAGLPAETQYF.